This T cell receptor beta chain appears in the sequencing data of a study of control samples from healthy donors and cancer patients. Only in-frame clones appear in the TCRdb table, and some are missing; sequencing was by immunoSEQ multiplex PCR. The sample holds under 200,000 clones, roughly 89% seen once. CDR1 is MNHEY, CDR2 SVGAGI, per germline. This CDR3 contains 14 residues. The junction had 5 bases not matched to a gene; V was cut back by 6 bases and J by 1 base. The receptor was isolated from a woman in her 30s in good health. Sequencing input: blood. The chain employs TRBV6-5 and TRBJ2-5, with 7 bases identical to TRBD2. CDR3 DNA sequence: TGTGCCAGCAGACCCAGCGGGGTCCAAGAGACCCAGTACTTC. The encoded protein is CASRPSGVQETQYF.